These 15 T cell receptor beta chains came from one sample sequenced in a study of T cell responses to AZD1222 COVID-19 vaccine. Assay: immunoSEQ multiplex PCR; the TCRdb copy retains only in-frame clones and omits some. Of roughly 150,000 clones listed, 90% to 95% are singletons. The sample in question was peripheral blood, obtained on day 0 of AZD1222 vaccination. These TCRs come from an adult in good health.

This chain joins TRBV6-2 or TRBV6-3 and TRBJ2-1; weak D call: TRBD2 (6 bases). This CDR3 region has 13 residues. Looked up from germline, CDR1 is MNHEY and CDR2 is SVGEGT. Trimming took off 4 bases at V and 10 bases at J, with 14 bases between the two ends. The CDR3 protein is CASSWTGTQEQFF. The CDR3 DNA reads TGTGCCAGCAGTTGGACTGGGACTCAAGAGCAGTTCTTC.

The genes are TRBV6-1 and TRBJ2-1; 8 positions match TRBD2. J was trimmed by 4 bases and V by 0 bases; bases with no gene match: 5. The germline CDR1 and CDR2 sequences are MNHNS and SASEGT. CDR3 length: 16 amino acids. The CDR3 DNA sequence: TGTGCCAGCAGTGAAGCGATGGCGGGGGGATACAATGAGCAGTTCTTC. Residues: CASSEAMAGGYNEQFF.

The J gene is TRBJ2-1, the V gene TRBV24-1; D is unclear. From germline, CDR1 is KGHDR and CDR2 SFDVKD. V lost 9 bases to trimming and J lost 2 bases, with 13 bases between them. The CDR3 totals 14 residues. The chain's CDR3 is CATQGYGPYNEQFF. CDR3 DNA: TGTGCCACCCAAGGTTACGGCCCCTACAATGAGCAGTTCTTC.

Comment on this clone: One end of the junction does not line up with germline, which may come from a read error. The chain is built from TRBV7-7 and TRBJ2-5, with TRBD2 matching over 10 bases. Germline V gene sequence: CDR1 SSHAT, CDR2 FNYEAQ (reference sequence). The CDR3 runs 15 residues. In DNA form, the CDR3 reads TGTGCTAGCAGCTTTTCACTAGCGGGGCAAGAGACCCAGTACTTC. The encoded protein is CASSFSLAGQETQYF.

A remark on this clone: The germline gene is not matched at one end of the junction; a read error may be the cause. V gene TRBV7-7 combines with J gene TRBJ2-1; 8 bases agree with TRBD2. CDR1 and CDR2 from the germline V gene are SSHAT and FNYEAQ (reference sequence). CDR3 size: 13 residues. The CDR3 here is CASSFGGANEQFF. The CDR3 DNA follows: TGTGCTAGCAGCTTCGGGGGGGCGAATGAGCAGTTCTTC.

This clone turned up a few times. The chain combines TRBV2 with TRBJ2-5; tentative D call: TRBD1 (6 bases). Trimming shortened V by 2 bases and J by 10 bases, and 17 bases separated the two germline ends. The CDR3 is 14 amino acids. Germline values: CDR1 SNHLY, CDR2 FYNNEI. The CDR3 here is CASSEPDRSRDQYF. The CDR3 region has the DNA TGTGCCAGCAGTGAACCAGACAGGTCTAGGGACCAGTACTTC.

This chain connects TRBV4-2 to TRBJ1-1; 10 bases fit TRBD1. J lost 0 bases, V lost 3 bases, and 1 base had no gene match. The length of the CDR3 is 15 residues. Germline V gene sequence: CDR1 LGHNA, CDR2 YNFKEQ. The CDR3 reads CASSQGQGMNTEAFF. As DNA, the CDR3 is TGTGCCAGCAGCCAGGGACAGGGGATGAACACTGAAGCTTTCTTT.

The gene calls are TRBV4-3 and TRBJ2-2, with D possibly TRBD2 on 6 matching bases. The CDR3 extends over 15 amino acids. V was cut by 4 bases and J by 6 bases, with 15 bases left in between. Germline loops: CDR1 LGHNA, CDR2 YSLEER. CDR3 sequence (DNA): TGCGCCAGCAGCCCGCAGGGAGGATATGCCGGGGAGCTGTTTTTT. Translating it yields CASSPQGGYAGELFF.

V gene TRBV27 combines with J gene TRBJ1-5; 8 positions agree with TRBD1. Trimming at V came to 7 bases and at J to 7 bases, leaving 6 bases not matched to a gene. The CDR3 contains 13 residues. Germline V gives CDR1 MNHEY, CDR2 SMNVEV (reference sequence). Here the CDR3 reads CASKTGERQPQHF. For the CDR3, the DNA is TGTGCCAGCAAGACAGGGGAAAGACAGCCCCAGCATTTT.

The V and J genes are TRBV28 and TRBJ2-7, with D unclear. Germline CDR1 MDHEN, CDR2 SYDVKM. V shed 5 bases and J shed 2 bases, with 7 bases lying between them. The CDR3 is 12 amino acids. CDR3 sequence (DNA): TGTGCCAGCAGTGTAGTAGCCTACGAGCAGTACTTC. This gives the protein CASSVVAYEQYF.

Written as DNA, the CDR3 is TGTGCCAGCAGTTTAGAGTCAGCCTTAGCCGGGGAGCTGTTTTTT. Its protein product is CASSLESALAGELFF. V gene TRBV6-5 combines with J gene TRBJ2-2; D is unclear. Germline V gene lookup returns CDR1 MNHEY and CDR2 SVGAGI. CDR3 length: 15 residues. V lost 4 bases to trimming and J lost 6 bases, with 15 bases between them.

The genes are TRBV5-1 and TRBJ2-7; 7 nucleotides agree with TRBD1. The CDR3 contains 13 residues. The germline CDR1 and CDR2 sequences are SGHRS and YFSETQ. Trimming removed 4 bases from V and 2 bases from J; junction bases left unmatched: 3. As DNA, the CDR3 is TGCGCCAGCAGCCCGGGGACAGCCTACGAGCAGTACTTC. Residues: CASSPGTAYEQYF.

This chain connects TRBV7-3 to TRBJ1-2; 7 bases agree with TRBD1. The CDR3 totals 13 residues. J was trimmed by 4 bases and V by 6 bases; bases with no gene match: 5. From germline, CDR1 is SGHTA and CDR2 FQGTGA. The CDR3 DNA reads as TGTGCCAGCAGTCCGGGACAGATCTATGGCTACACCTTC. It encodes CASSPGQIYGYTF.

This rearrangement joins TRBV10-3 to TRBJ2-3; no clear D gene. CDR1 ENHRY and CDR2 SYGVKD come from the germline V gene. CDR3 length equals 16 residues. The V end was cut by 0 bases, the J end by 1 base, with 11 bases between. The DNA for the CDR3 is TGTGCCATCAGTGAGTCGGCCTTCCTGGGCACAGATACGCAGTATTTT. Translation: CAISESAFLGTDTQYF.

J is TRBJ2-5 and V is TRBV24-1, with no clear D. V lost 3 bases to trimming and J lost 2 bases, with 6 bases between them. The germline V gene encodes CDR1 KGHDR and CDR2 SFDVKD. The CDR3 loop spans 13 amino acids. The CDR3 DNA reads TGTGCCACCAGTGATCAGCCACAAGAGACCCAGTACTTC. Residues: CATSDQPQETQYF.